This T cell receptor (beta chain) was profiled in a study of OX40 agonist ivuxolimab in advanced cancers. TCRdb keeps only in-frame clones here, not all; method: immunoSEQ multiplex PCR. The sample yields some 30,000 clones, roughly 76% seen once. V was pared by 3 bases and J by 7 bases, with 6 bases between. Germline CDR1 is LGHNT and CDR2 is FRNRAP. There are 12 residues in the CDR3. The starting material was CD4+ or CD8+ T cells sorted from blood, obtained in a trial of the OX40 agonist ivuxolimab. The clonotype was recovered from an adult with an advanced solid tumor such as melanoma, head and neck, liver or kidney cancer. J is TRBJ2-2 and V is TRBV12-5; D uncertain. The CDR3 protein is CASGFEIGELFF. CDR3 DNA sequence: TGTGCTAGTGGTTTCGAGATCGGGGAGCTGTTTTTT.